This T cell receptor (beta chain) was found in a study of cytomegalovirus exposure and HLA in healthy donors. Of note for this clone: Its antigen remains unidentified.

Study-wide results and limits: The TCR clusters that emerged in the first cohort tended, a later analysis found, to co-occur in the approximately 120 validation repertoires. The investigators catalogued 150 to 200 TCR beta chains as cytomegalovirus-associated.

A roughly 120-subject validation cohort, separate from the approximately 610-subject first cohort, supplied the donors. The data were produced by immunoSEQ multiplex PCR, yet TCRdb's version contains in-frame clones alone and is incomplete. The sample comprises 260,000 or so clones, about 86% of which are singletons, and approximately 2.5% rests with the top ten. Germline loops: CDR1 LGHNA, CDR2 YSLEER. This CDR3 has 16 residues. Unmatched junction bases numbered 11, after V lost 3 bases and J lost 5 bases. The sequenced sample consisted of PBMCs. This receptor was identified in a man between 18 and 29 years old in good health and CMV-seronegative. The V and J genes are TRBV4-3 and TRBJ2-3; 7 nucleotides align to TRBD1. The chain's CDR3 is CASSQNGQEPQDTQYF. As DNA, the CDR3 is TGCGCCAGCAGCCAGAACGGACAGGAACCACAAGATACGCAGTATTTT.